The source of this T cell receptor (beta chain) is a study of T cells in tumors after PD-1 blockade. Study information: Mean per blood sample: 90,000 to 120,000 templates (about 21,000-270,000), around 35,000 unique clonotypes.

This CDR3 contains 14 residues. The germline V gene encodes CDR1 MNHEY and CDR2 SVGAGI. V was shortened by 6 bases and J by 7 bases, with 18 bases between the two germline ends. Sequencing was performed with immunoSEQ multiplex PCR; in TCRdb, only in-frame clones are kept and a portion is missing. The sample yields 60,000 to 70,000 clones, 74% seen once. The sequence was obtained from a human donor with basal cell carcinoma. The rearrangement uses TRBV6-5 and TRBJ1-2; TRBD1 might be the D (5 bases). The source material was PBMCs, sampled after anti-PD-1 treatment. In DNA form, the CDR3 reads TGTGCCAGCAGCGAGATGGGACTCAGAAGTGGCTACACCTTC. Translation: CASSEMGLRSGYTF.